This TCR beta chain originates from a study of blood T cell repertoires in COVID-19. Study information: Some COVID-19 samples were acute and others convalescent; all came from the United States, Italy and Spain. The cDNA or gDNA used as material had been derived from T cells, B-cell-depleted T cells, or PBMCs.

Sequenced by immunoSEQ multiplex PCR; TCRdb stores in-frame clones only, minus some. The repertoire holds over 70,000 clones, with roughly 82% as singletons. This clone has a handful of counts. The origin of this receptor is a man aged 55 to 70 with acute or convalescent COVID-19. Sample: peripheral blood.

The chain's CDR3 is CASSEGGGTTRYEQYF. The CDR3 DNA reads as TGCGCCAGCAGTGAGGGAGGTGGGACAACACGCTACGAGCAGTACTTC. This sequence joins TRBV10-1 and TRBJ2-7; TRBD1 is a possible D gene (6 bases). The germline V gene encodes CDR1 WNHNN and CDR2 SYGVQD (reference sequence). The V end lost 2 bases, the J end lost 3 bases, and 17 bases lay between the germline ends. The CDR3 has 16 residues.